Only a few counts were recorded for the clone carrying this TCR beta chain. Its target is not known. V was trimmed by 0 bases and J by 11 bases, leaving 12 bases between them. Germline lookup yields CDR1 SGHDT and CDR2 YYEEEE. CDR3 size: 13 residues. This sample is part of a study of graft-versus-host responses after intestinal transplantation. Study as a whole: Recipients underwent multivisceral, liver-intestinal, or isolated intestinal transplants.

Repertoires were generated with immunoSEQ multiplex PCR, while TCRdb's copy carries only in-frame clones and drops some. Among tens of thousands of clones, 82% were seen once, and the ten largest hold 0.7%. This receptor was identified in a human donor who received an intestinal transplant. Material: unstimulated CD4+ T cells sorted from spleen or lymph node cells, obtained before intestinal transplant. This chain uses TRBV5-6 with TRBJ2-1, with no clear D. As DNA, the CDR3 is TGTGCCAGCAGCTTGGCTTTGCTCGTGCAGCAGTTCTTC. It codes for CASSLALLVQQFF.